This TCR beta chain was captured in a study of T cell responses to AZD1222 COVID-19 vaccine. Broader study findings: Spike-specific TCR breadth rose after two AZD1222 doses, and depth rose as well. At 160-218 and 743-854, vaccine-associated CD4 TCRs were dominant, and they spanned spike. Among those given AZD1222, only 6 or 7 were seropositive at baseline.

As concerns this clone: Its antigen is not identified.

Here immunoSEQ multiplex PCR was the method, and the copy in TCRdb shows in-frame clones only, minus some. The sample lists 80,000 to 100,000 clones; about nine tenths were seen once. Germline V gene lookup returns CDR1 SGHTA and CDR2 FQGTGA. The V gene lost 0 bases and the J gene lost 10 bases, with 12 bases spanning the gap. The CDR3 loop spans 13 amino acids. The sample consisted of peripheral blood, taken on day 0 of MenACWY control vaccination. The clonotype comes from an adult in good health. V is TRBV7-3 and J is TRBJ1-1; D is possibly TRBD1 (5 bases). This CDR3 reads CASSLTEGVGAFF. DNA for the CDR3: TGTGCCAGCAGCTTAACGGAAGGGGTTGGAGCTTTCTTT. Full variable domain (rest looked up from reference TRBV7-3 and TRBJ1-1): GAGVSQTPSNKVTEKGKYVELRCDPISGHTALYWYRQSLGQGPEFLIYFQGTGAADDSGLPNDRFFAVRPEGSVSTLKIQRTERGDSAVYLCASSLTEGVGAFFGQGTRLTVV.